This TCR beta chain was observed in a study of type 1 regulatory T cells. TCRdb fed the reads into MiXCR, producing one record per CDR3 protein. The profile shows roughly 71,000 distinct CDR3 sequences, about 62% of them singletons. V gave up 6 bases and J gave up 7 bases; unmatched junction bases: 11. Per germline, CDR1 SQVTM and CDR2 ANQGSEA. This CDR3 has 14 residues. About this clonotype: Its matching antigen is unknown.

This sequence joins TRBV29-1 and TRBJ2-5; 10 nucleotides line up with TRBD1. Sequenced input: cultured T cells, either the whole culture or a sorted T cell fraction (not recorded which). As for subset: Tr1-enriched cell product generated in vitro against host alloantigens. The receptor's source is a human donor in good health. The CDR3 region has the DNA TGCAGCGTCGGCTTGGGACAGGGGTTGGGGACCCAGTACTTC. This translates into CSVGLGQGLGTQYF.